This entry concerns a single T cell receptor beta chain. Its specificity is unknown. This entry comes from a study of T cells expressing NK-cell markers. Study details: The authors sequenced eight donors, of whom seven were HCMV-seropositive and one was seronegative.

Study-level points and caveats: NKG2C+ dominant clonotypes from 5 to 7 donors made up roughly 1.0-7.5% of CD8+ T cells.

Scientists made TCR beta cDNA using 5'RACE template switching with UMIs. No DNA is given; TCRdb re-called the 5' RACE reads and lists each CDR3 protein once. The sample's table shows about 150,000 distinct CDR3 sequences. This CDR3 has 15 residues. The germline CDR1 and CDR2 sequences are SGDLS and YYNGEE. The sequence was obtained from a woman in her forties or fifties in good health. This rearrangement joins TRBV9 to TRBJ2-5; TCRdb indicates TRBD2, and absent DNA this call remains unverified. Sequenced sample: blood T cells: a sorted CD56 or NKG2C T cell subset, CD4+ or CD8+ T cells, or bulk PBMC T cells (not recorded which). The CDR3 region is CASRRTTSGQETQYF.